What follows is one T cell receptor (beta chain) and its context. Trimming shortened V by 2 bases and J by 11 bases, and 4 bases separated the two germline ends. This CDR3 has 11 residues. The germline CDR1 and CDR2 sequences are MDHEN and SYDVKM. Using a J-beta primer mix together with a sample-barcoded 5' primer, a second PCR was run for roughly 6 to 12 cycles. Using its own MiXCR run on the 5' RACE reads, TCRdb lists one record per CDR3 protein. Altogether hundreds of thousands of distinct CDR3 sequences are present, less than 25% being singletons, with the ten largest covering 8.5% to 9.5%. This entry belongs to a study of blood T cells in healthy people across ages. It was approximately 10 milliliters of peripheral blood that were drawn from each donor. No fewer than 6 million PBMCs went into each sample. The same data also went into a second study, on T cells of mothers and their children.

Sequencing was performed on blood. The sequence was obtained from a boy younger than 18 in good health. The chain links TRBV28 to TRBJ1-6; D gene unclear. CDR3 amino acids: CASSLLPPLHF. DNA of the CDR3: TGTGCCAGCAGTTTACTTCCACCCCTCCACTTT.